The 2 T cell receptor beta chains given below trace back to one sample, sequenced in a study of T cells in localized non-small cell lung cancer. Repertoires were generated with immunoSEQ multiplex PCR, while TCRdb's copy carries only in-frame clones and drops some. The repertoire has tens of thousands of clones, 78% of them found once; the top ten carry less than 45%. Sequenced material: peripheral blood, taken before any cancer treatment. The source of these receptors is a male donor older than 55 with stage II squamous cell lung carcinoma.

The chain couples TRBV9 to TRBJ2-2; a weak D match, TRBD1 (5 bases). Germline loops: CDR1 SGDLS, CDR2 YYNGEE. The CDR3 runs to 16 residues. The V end lost 0 bases, the J end lost 0 bases, and 9 bases lay between the germline ends. Here the CDR3 reads CASSVDGHANTGELFF. The CDR3 DNA is TGTGCCAGCAGCGTAGATGGACATGCGAACACCGGGGAGCTGTTTTTT.

This clone has just one count. The rearrangement uses TRBV5-1 and TRBJ2-1, with TRBD2 as a possible D gene (6 bases). The CDR3 sequence is 14 residues long. CDR1 is SGHRS, CDR2 YFSETQ, per germline. Deletions cut 4 bases from V and 6 bases from J, with 14 bases between. DNA for the CDR3: TGCGCCAGCAGCGGGACTGTCTCGTCCAATGAGCAGTTCTTC. Translation gives CASSGTVSSNEQFF. Full variable domain (rest looked up from reference TRBV5-1 and TRBJ2-1): KAGVTQTPRYLIKTRGQQVTLSCSPISGHRSVSWYQQTPGQGLQFLFEYFSETQRNKGNFPGRFSGRQFSNSRSEMNVSTLELGDSALYLCASSGTVSSNEQFFGPGTRLTVL.